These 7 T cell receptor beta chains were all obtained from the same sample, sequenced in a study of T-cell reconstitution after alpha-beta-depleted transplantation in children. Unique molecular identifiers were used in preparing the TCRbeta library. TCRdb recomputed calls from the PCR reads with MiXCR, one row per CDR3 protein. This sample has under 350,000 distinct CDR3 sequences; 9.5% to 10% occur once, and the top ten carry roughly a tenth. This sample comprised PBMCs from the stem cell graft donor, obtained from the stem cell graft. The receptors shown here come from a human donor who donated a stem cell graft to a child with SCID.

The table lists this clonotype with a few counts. The CDR3 coding sequence is TGTGCCAGCAGTTCCACCCCCTCCTATGGCTACACCTTC. It translates to CASSSTPSYGYTF. This chain joins TRBV12-3 or TRBV12-4 and TRBJ1-2; D not resolved. The CDR3 runs 13 residues. Trimming took 4 bases from V and 4 from J, leaving 10 bases between them.

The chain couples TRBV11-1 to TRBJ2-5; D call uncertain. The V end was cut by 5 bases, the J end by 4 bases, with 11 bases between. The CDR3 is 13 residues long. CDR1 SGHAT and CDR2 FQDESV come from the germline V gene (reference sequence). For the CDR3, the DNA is TGTGCCAGCAGCAAGCTTCCAGGAGAGACCCAGTACTTC. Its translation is CASSKLPGETQYF. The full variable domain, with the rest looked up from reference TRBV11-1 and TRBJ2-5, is EAEVAQSPRYKITEKSQAVAFWCDPISGHATLYWYRQILGQGPELLVQFQDESVVDDSQLPKDRFSAERLKGVDSTLKIQPAELGDSAMYLCASSKLPGETQYFGPGTRLLVL.

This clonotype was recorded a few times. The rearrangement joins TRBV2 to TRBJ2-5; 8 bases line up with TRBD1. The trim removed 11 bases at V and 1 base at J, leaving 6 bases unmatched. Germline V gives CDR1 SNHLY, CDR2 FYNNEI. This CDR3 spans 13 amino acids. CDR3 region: CASHDRGQETQYF. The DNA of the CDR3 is TGTGCCTCACACGACAGGGGCCAAGAGACCCAGTACTTC.

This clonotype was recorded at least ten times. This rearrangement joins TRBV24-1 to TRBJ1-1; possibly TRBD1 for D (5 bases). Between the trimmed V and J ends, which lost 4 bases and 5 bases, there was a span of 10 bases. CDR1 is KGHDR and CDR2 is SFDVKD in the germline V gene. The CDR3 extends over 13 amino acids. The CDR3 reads CATSDPRGTEAFF. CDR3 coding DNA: TGTGCCACCAGTGACCCGAGGGGAACTGAAGCTTTCTTT.

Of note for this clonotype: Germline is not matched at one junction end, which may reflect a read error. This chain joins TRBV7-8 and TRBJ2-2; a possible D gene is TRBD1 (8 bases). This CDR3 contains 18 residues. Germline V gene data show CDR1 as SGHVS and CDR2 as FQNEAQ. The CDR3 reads CASSLTTPRQGISGELLF. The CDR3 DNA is TGTGCCAGCAGCTTAACTACCCCCAGACAGGGGATCAGCGGGGAGCTGCTTTTT.

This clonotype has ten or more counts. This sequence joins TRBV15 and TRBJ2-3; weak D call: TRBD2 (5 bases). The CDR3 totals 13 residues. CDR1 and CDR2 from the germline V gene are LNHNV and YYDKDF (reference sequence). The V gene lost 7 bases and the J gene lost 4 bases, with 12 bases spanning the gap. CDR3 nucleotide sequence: TGTGCCACCAATCGGGGTCCGGCAGATACGCAGTATTTT. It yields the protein CATNRGPADTQYF. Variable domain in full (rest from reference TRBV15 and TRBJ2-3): DAMVIQNPRYQVTQFGKPVTLSCSQTLNHNVMYWYQQKSSQAPKLLFHYYDKDFNNEADTPDNFQSRRPNTSFCFLDIRSPGLGDTAMYLCATNRGPADTQYFGPGTRLTVL.

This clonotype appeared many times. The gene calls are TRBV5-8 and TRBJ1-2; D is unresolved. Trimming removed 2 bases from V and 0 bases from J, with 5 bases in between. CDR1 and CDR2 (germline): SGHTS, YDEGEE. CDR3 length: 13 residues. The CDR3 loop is CASSFLPNYGYTF. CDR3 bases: TGTGCCAGCAGCTTTCTGCCTAACTATGGCTACACCTTC.